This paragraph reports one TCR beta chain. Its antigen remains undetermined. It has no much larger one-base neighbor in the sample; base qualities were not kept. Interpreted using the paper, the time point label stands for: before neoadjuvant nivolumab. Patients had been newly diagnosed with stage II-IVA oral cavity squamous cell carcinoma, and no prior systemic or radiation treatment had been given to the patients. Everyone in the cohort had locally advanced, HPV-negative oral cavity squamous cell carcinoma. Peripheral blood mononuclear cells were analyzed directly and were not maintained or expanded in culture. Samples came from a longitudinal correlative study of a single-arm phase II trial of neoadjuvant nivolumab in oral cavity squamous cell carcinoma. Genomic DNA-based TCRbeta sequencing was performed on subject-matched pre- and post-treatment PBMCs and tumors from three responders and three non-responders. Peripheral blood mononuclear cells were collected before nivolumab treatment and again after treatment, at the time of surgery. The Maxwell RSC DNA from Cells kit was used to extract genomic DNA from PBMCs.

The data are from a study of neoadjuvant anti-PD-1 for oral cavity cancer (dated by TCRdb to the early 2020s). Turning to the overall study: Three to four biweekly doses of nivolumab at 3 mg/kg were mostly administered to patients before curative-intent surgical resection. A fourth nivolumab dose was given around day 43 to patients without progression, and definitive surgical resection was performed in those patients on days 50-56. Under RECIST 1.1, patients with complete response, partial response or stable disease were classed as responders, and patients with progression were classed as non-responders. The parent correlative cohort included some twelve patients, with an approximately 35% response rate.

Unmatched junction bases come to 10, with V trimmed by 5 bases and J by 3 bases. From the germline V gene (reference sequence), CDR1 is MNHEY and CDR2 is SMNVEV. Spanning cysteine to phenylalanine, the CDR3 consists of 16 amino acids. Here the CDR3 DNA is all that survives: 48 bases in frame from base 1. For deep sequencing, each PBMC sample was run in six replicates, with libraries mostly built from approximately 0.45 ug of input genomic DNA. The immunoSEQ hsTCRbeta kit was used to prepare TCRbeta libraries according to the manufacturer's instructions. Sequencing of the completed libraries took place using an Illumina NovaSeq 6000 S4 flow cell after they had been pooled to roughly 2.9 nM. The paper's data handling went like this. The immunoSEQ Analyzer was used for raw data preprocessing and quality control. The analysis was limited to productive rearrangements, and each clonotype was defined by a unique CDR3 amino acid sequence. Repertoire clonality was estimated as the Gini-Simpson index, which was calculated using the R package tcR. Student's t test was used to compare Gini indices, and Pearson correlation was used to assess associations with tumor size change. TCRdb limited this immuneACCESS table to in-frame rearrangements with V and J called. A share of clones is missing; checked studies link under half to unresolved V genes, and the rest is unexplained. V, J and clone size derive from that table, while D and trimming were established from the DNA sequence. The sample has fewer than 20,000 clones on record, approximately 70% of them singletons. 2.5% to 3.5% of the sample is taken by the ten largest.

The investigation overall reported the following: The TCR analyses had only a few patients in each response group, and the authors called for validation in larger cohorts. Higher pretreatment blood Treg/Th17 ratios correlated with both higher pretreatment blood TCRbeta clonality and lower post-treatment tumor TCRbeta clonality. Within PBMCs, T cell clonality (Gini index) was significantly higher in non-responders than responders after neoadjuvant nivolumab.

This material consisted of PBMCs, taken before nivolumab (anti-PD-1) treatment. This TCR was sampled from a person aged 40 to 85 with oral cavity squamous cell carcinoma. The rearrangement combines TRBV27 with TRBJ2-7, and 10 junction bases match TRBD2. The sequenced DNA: TGTGCCAGCAGTACACTAAGAGCTAGCGGGAGCTACGAGCAGTACTTC. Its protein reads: CASSTLRASGSYEQYF.